The clone carrying this TCR beta chain was counted only a few times. These data come from a study of cytotoxic CD8 clonotypes in ibrutinib-treated CLL. The V end lost 1 base, the J end lost 5 bases, and 11 bases lay between the germline ends. Germline assignment: CDR1 MDHEN and CDR2 SYDVKM. The CDR3 is 14 amino acids. Library input was about 2.2 micrograms of DNA from cryopreserved PBMCs. Sequenced by immunoSEQ multiplex PCR; TCRdb stores in-frame clones only, minus some. The data contain 190,000 or so clones, over 60% of them singletons. This receptor was taken from a human donor with chronic lymphocytic leukemia. This sequence joins TRBV28 and TRBJ1-2; D is unresolved. The material was PBMCs, obtained after 24 months of ibrutinib treatment. The CDR3 region is CASSLLGRRYGYTF. The CDR3 bases are TGTGCCAGCAGTTTATTAGGCAGGAGGTATGGCTACACCTTC.